This T cell receptor (beta chain) was recovered during a study of T cell repertoires in ileal Crohn's disease. Study conclusions and caveats: Compared with non-smokers, active smokers at surgery showed more clonal expansions.

The table came from immunoSEQ multiplex PCR; TCRdb's copy has only in-frame clones and leaves some out. The table records 4,000 to 6,000 clones, approximately 82% of them present only once. The CDR3 has 15 residues. The V and J ends lost 0 bases and 2 bases respectively, with 14 bases between them. Germline V gene data show CDR1 as GTSNPN and CDR2 as SVGIG (reference sequence). Note on this clone: The antigen remains unidentified.

The chain carries TRBV30 and TRBJ2-7; a possible D gene is TRBD1 (6 bases). The sequencing sample was made of ileal tissue. This clonotype originated in an adult with Crohn's disease. CDR3 sequence reads: CAWSVGQTLPYEQYF. The CDR3 DNA reads as TGTGCCTGGAGTGTTGGACAGACTCTTCCCTACGAGCAGTACTTC.